This T cell receptor beta chain was found in a study of Ad26.COV2.S vaccination and SARS-CoV-2 variants. General study results and limits: Recipients of either vaccine or placebo displayed similar breadth of non-spike TCRs. Reportedly, spike-specific CD8+ and CD4+ T cell responses achieved substantial breadth once vaccination had taken place.

Remarks on this clone: The target antigen is unknown.

Treatment defined: some 19 received Ad26.COV2.S at low or high dose, single or two shots; roughly 5 received placebo; per-sample allocation not given. Repertoires come from day 63 after the first vaccine or placebo injection. Trimming at V came to 7 bases and at J to 7 bases, leaving 4 bases not matched to a gene. The CDR3 runs 12 residues. Germline V gene lookup returns CDR1 LGHDT and CDR2 YNNKEL (reference sequence). Repertoires were generated with immunoSEQ multiplex PCR, while TCRdb's copy carries only in-frame clones and drops some. The table lists hundreds of thousands of clones, roughly 90% of them singletons.

This TCR came from a person between 18 and 65 years old who received the Ad26.COV2.S COVID-19 vaccine or a placebo. The sequences come from peripheral blood, collected in a trial of Ad26.COV2.S vaccine versus placebo. This rearrangement joins TRBV3-1 (or the pseudogene TRBV3-2) to TRBJ2-1; 7 bases align to TRBD2. CDR3 sequence (DNA): TGTGCCAGCACTGCGGGGGAGAATGAGCAGTTCTTC. It codes for CASTAGENEQFF.